This TCR beta chain was profiled in a study of blood T cell repertoires in COVID-19 (dated by TCRdb to the early 2020s). Notes on the research overall: The collaborator samples originated in the United States, Italy and Spain and spanned the acute and convalescent phases of COVID-19. The prospective study material was composed of cDNA or gDNA derived from T cells, B-cell-depleted T cells, or PBMCs. Subjects who had been exposed to COVID-19, were actively infected with it, or had recovered from it provided the deeply sampled blood TCRbeta repertoires that made up the dataset. A freely available public database, intended as a resource for researchers studying the immune response to SARS-CoV-2, is where the repertoires were released. The samples were drawn from the first 160 participants of the ongoing ImmuneRACE study and from 950 to 1,500 subjects provided by 6 global collaborators. A de-identified subject ID, COVID-19 status, age in years and sex were almost always included in the sample metadata. Where HLA class I and class II types were available, the types were taken from metadata supplied by the sample provider, not from assay-based typing. Results and caveats for the whole study, not just this receptor: How much clinical and demographic metadata was included differed by source and by participant, and the metadata was provided uncurated.

TCRbeta CDR3 regions were amplified from genomic DNA using the immunoSEQ Assay, a bias-controlled multiplex PCR. In the original analysis: Within the assay, amplification of reference gene primers was used to estimate how many nucleated cells each sample contained. To quantify the absolute abundance of each unique TCRbeta CDR3 rearrangement, sequence reads were collapsed and filtered. Productive Simpson clonality was computed per sample as the square root of Simpson's diversity index over productive rearrangements. In TCRdb, the immuneACCESS table is reduced to in-frame sequences with V and J assigned. These tables do not hold every clone; where another copy was compared, an unresolved V gene accounts for under half, and the others remain unexplained. Clonal size and the V and J genes are those of that table, whereas D and trimming came from the DNA. The sample table shows approximately 310,000 clones, and 85% are seen once. The top ten clones comprise about 2% of the sample.

In the case of this clone: What this receptor recognizes is not known. Base qualities were left out, and no much larger clone turns up one base away.

In the prospective study, participants were 18 to 89 years old, resided in around 25 geographic areas of the United States, and were enrolled through a virtual design. Cohort assignment in the prospective study relied on participant-reported clinical history from a screening survey and a study questionnaire. Exposed participants had been in contact, within 2 weeks of entering the study, with a person who had a PCR-confirmed or clinician-diagnosed case of COVID-19. In the prospective study, mobile phlebotomists collected whole blood, serum and a nasopharyngeal or oropharyngeal swab from each participant. Over a roughly 2-month period, participants in the prospective study had the option of providing additional blood draws and questionnaires. Prospective study blood samples were shipped either frozen or at room temperature before DNA extraction. V lost 4 bases and J lost 7 bases, and the count of bases not matched to a germline gene is 7. Sequences SGHNT (CDR1) and YYREEE (CDR2) are obtained from the germline V gene (reference sequence). Its CDR3 holds 15 amino acids, cysteine through phenylalanine. Left in the record is the CDR3 DNA by itself, 45 bases read in frame from the first base.

The rearrangement joined TRBV5-4 to TRBJ2-7, with 14 bases aligning to TRBD2. The sequencing input was PBMCs or T cells enriched from blood (not recorded which). The origin of this receptor is a woman between 25 and 40 years old who had been exposed to COVID-19. The bases read TGTGCCAGCAGCCTGGGGACTAGCGGGAGTAGAGAGCAGTACTTC. This gives the protein CASSLGTSGSREQYF. Where the CDR3 stops, the reference TRBV5-4 and TRBJ2-7 genes take over; the full variable domain is ETGVTQSPTHLIKTRGQQVTLRCSSQSGHNTVSWYQQALGQGPQFIFQYYREEENGRGNFPPRFSGLQFPNYSSELNVNALELDDSALYLCASSLGTSGSREQYFGPGTRLTVT.